This T cell receptor (beta chain) was sequenced in a study of cytomegalovirus exposure and HLA in healthy donors. PCR amplification relied on 60 Vbeta primers (plus 13 Jbeta primers). Measured with immunoSEQ multiplex PCR; TCRdb has only the in-frame clones, and not every one. Seen here are about 160,000 clones, less than 90% observed once, and the top ten hold 4.1%. A word on this clone: Its antigen is currently unknown.

Study-level points and caveats: A later analysis, which compared TCR beta chains of equal frequency, found the HLA-associated ones more clonally expanded.

The CDR3 sequence is 15 residues long. The V and J ends lost 2 bases and 5 bases respectively, with 15 bases between them. Looked up from germline, CDR1 is LNHNV and CDR2 is YYDKDF (reference sequence). This TCR was sampled from a man aged 50 to 60 in good health and CMV-seropositive. The sequencing sample was made of PBMCs. The rearrangement uses TRBV15 and TRBJ1-1, with D perhaps matching TRBD1 (6 bases). The CDR3 DNA is TGTGCCACCAGCAGACTACAGGGTGTAGAGACTGAAGCTTTCTTT. It translates to CATSRLQGVETEAFF.